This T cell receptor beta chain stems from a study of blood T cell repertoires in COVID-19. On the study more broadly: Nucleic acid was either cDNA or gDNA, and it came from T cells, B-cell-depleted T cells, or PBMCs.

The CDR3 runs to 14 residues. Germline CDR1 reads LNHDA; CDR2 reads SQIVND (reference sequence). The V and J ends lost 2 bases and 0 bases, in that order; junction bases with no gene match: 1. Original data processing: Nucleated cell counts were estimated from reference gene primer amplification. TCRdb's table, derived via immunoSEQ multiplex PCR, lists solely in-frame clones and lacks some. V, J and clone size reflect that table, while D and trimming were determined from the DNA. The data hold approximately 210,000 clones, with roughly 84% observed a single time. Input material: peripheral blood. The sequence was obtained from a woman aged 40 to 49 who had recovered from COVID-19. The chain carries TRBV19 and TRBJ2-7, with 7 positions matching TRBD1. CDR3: CASSIQGDSYEQYF. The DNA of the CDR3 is TGTGCCAGTAGTATACAGGGGGACTCCTACGAGCAGTACTTC.